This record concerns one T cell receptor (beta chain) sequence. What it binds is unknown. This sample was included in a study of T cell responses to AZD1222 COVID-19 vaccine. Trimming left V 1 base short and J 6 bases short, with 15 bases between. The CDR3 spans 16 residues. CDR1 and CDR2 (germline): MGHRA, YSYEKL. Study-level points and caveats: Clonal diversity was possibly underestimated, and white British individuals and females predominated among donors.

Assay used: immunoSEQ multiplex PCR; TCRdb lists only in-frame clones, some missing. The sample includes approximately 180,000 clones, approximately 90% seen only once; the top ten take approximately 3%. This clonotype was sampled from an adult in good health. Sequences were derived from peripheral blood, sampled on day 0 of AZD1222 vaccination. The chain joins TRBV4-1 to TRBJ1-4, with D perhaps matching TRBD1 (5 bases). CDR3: CASSQVGGWLDEKLFF. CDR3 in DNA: TGCGCCAGCAGCCAAGTCGGGGGGTGGCTTGATGAAAAACTGTTTTTT.